This TCR beta chain was profiled in a study of OX40 agonist ivuxolimab in advanced cancers. Study summary: Participants averaged 60 years of age (range roughly 23 to 85) and were about 85% male.

Patients had blood sampled at baseline and again on cycle 4 day 1 and cycle 7 day 1. Germline V gives CDR1 LNHDA, CDR2 SQIVND (reference sequence). The CDR3 has 16 residues. Trimming cost V 3 bases and J 2 bases; bases outside gene matches: 9. Profiled with immunoSEQ multiplex PCR; TCRdb holds only in-frame clones, not every one. The sample carries around 84,000 clones, more than 70% recorded once. Specimen: CD4+ or CD8+ T cells sorted from blood, collected in a trial of the OX40 agonist ivuxolimab. The chain carries TRBV19 and TRBJ2-7, with 8 bases aligning to TRBD1. The TCR sequence derives from an adult with an advanced solid tumor such as melanoma, head and neck, liver or kidney cancer. The CDR3 bases are TGTGCCAGTAGTATGGGCTCGACAGGGGCCCCCTACGAGCAGTACTTC. Its protein product is CASSMGSTGAPYEQYF.